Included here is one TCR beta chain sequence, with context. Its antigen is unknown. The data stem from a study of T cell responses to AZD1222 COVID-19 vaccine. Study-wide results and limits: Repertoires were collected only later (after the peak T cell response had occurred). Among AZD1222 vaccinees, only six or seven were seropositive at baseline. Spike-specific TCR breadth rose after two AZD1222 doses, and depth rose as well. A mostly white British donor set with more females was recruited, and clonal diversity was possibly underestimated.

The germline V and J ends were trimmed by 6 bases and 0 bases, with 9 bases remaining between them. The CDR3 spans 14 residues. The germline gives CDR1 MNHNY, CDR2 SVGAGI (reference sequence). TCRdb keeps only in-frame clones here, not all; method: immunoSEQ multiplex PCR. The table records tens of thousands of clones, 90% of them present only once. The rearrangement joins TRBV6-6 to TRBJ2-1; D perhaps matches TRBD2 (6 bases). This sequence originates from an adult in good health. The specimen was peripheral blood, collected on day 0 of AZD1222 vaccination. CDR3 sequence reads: CASRRDDSYNEQFF. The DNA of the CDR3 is TGTGCCAGCAGGCGGGATGACTCCTACAATGAGCAGTTCTTC.